This passage covers 25 T cell receptor beta chains from one sample sequenced in a study of response to subunit inactivated influenza vaccine. From the RT-PCR reads, TCRdb called clonotypes with MiXCR, one entry per CDR3 protein. The sample contains 500,000 to 600,000 distinct CDR3 sequences, about 8% of which appear only once. The sequencing here drew on PBMCs from blood, taken about 24 months after vaccination. The receptors were sampled from a man aged 50 to 69 who received an inactivated influenza vaccine.

This chain connects TRBV18 to TRBJ1-5; a weak D match, TRBD1 (6 bases). The CDR3 has 15 residues. CDR1 and CDR2 from the germline V gene are KGHSH and LQKENI. V lost 4 bases, J lost 5 bases, and 15 bases lay in between. The CDR3 DNA reads TGTGCCAGCTCACGCGTTGGGGGCGGGGATCAGCCCCAGCATTTT. Translating gives CASSRVGGGDQPQHF.

The rearrangement joins TRBV6-1 to TRBJ1-1; 7 bases agree with TRBD1. Unmatched junction bases numbered 9, after V lost 10 bases and J lost 4 bases. CDR1 and CDR2 from the germline V gene are MNHNS and SASEGT. The CDR3 has 13 amino acids. CDR3 nucleotide sequence: TGTGCCACCTGTAGGACAGGCTCCACTGAAGCTTTCTTT. Protein product: CATCRTGSTEAFF.

This clonotype came up many times. This sequence joins TRBV3-1 and TRBJ1-3; no reliable D call. The ends were cut back, 6 bases at V and 0 bases at J, with 15 bases in the middle. The V gene's germline CDR1 is LGHDT and CDR2 YNNKEL (reference sequence). The CDR3 runs 16 residues. The CDR3, as DNA: TGTGCCAGCAGGCCCGGACCGATCAGCTCTGGAAACACCATATATTTT. This encodes CASRPGPISSGNTIYF.

There are a few counts of this clonotype. This chain joins TRBV3-1 and TRBJ2-1; 9 nucleotides align to TRBD2. This CDR3 has 16 amino acids. Germline trimming cut 0 bases from V and 7 bases from J; bases unmatched to any gene: 7. The germline V gene has CDR1 LGHDT and CDR2 YNNKEL (reference sequence). The CDR3 DNA sequence: TGTGCCAGCAGCCAAGATTGGGGCCTAGCGGGGAATGAGCAGTTCTTC. Amino acids: CASSQDWGLAGNEQFF.

This clonotype appeared a few times. The junction departs from the called germline gene at one end, perhaps through a read error. The V and J genes are TRBV6-1 and TRBJ2-1; 9 bases line up with TRBD2. CDR3 size: 16 residues. CDR1 MNHNS and CDR2 SASEGT come from the germline V gene. In DNA form, the CDR3 reads TGTGCCAGCAGCCTAAAGGGCGGGGGGGTTTACAATGAGCGGTTCTTC. Its translation is CASSLKGGGVYNERFF.

This clonotype was seen many times. DNA for the CDR3: TGTGCCAGCAGTTCCTCCGGGGGTAGGGAAGCTTTCTTT. The encoded protein is CASSSSGGREAFF. This chain links TRBV12-3 or TRBV12-4 with TRBJ1-1; TRBD1 might be the D (5 bases). V lost 4 bases, J lost 8 bases, and 14 bases lay in between. This CDR3 spans 13 amino acids.

This clonotype showed up just a few times. The chain recombines TRBV4-2 with TRBJ2-1, with a possible D match to TRBD2 (5 bases). Trimming shortened V by 0 bases and J by 0 bases, and 15 bases separated the two germline ends. Germline-derived CDR1 and CDR2 are LGHNA and YNFKEQ. This CDR3 comprises 18 residues. This CDR3 reads CASSQDLGRGSSYNEQFF. The CDR3, as DNA: TGTGCCAGCAGCCAAGATCTGGGTCGGGGAAGCTCCTACAATGAGCAGTTCTTC.

This clonotype appeared a few times. This chain links TRBV4-3 with TRBJ1-1; possibly TRBD1 for D (5 bases). Looked up from germline, CDR1 is LGHNA and CDR2 is YSLEER. This CDR3 contains 15 residues. The ends were cut back, 1 base at V and 1 base at J, with 10 bases in the middle. CDR3 coding DNA: TGCGCCAGCAGCCAAGGCCTGGGGGGGAACACTGAAGCTTTCTTT. It encodes CASSQGLGGNTEAFF.

This clonotype has just a few counts. V gene TRBV5-1 combines with J gene TRBJ2-1, with 9 bases aligning to TRBD2. There are 18 residues in the CDR3. V lost 0 bases and J lost 0; bases outside the gene matches: 7. Germline values: CDR1 SGHRS, CDR2 YFSETQ. This chain's CDR3 is CASSLGGSGRVSYNEQFF. For the CDR3, the DNA is TGCGCCAGCAGCTTGGGAGGTAGCGGGAGAGTCTCCTACAATGAGCAGTTCTTC. Combining the CDR3 with reference TRBV5-1 and TRBJ2-1 gives the whole variable domain KAGVTQTPRYLIKTRGQQVTLSCSPISGHRSVSWYQQTPGQGLQFLFEYFSETQRNKGNFPGRFSGRQFSNSRSEMNVSTLELGDSALYLCASSLGGSGRVSYNEQFFGPGTRLTVL.

The genes are TRBV24-1 and TRBJ2-6, with 8 nucleotides matching TRBD1. Germline V lookup: CDR1 KGHDR, CDR2 SFDVKD. V shed 4 bases, J shed 2 bases, and the junction held 3 bases outside the gene matches. CDR3 length: 16 residues. The CDR3 region has the DNA TGTGCCACCAGTGACCCCAGGGGGCCTGGGGCCAACGTCCTGACTTTC. Translation gives CATSDPRGPGANVLTF.

This clonotype has a count of ten or more. V and J are TRBV7-2 and TRBJ2-7, with a weak D call TRBD1 (5 bases). Germline V gene sequence: CDR1 SGHTA, CDR2 FQGNSA. V was trimmed by 3 bases and J by 2 bases, leaving 11 bases between them. This CDR3 comprises 14 residues. The DNA of the CDR3 is TGTGCCAGCAGCTTTTCAGGGCTACCCTACGAGCAGTACTTC. Protein: CASSFSGLPYEQYF.

This clonotype was observed a few times. The rearrangement links TRBV4-3 to TRBJ2-1, with TRBD2 matching 11 bases. Germline trimming cut 0 bases from V and 2 bases from J; bases unmatched to any gene: 3. The CDR3 is 17 residues long. The germline V gene has CDR1 LGHNA and CDR2 YSLEER. CDR3 loop: CASSQEISGGAYNEQFF. CDR3 coding DNA: TGCGCCAGCAGCCAAGAGATTAGCGGGGGGGCCTACAATGAGCAGTTCTTC.

This clonotype showed up many times. One end of the junction is discordant with germline, which a read error may explain. This chain joins TRBV5-5 and TRBJ2-1; D might be TRBD2 (5 bases). Germline CDR1 reads SGHKS; CDR2 reads YYEKEE (reference sequence). The CDR3 loop spans 13 amino acids. This chain's CDR3 is CASSLPGIPEEFF. The CDR3 coding sequence is TGTGCCAGCAGCTTACCGGGGATACCTGAGGAGTTCTTC.

This clonotype was picked up a small number of times. The chain joins TRBV6-2 or TRBV6-3 to TRBJ2-6; D is unclear. CDR1 is MNHEY and CDR2 is SVGEGT in the germline V gene. Deletions cut 4 bases from V and 4 bases from J, with 11 bases between. The CDR3 totals 15 residues. Written as DNA, the CDR3 is TGTGCCAGCAGTTCCCGCCCTGGCGGGGCCAACGTCCTGACTTTC. Its protein product is CASSSRPGGANVLTF.

In its sample, this clonotype was seen a few times. V gene TRBV6-2 or TRBV6-3 combines with J gene TRBJ1-5; no firm D call. The CDR3 is made up of 13 amino acids. Trimming stripped 11 bases from V and 7 bases from J, with 18 bases between. CDR1 is MNHEY and CDR2 is SVGEGT in the germline V gene. The CDR3 coding sequence is TGTGCCTCAGCAGACCTCCCGGCGCAGCCCCAGCATTTT. Its translation: CASADLPAQPQHF.

Many counts were recorded for this clonotype. The chain recombines TRBV5-5 with TRBJ2-7; TRBD2 matches 9 bases. From germline, CDR1 is SGHKS and CDR2 YYEKEE (reference sequence). The CDR3 has 15 amino acids. The V segment lost 0 bases and the J segment 0 bases; nucleotides outside the gene matches: 1. The CDR3 protein is CASSLGLADSYEQYF. CDR3 sequence (DNA): TGTGCCAGCAGCTTGGGACTAGCGGACTCCTACGAGCAGTACTTC.

J is TRBJ2-5 and V is TRBV30, with D possibly being TRBD1 (5 bases). The length of the CDR3 is 13 residues. Trimming shortened V by 0 bases and J by 5 bases, and 10 bases separated the two germline ends. Germline-derived CDR1 and CDR2 are GTSNPN and SVGIG (reference sequence). DNA for the CDR3: TGTGCCTGGAGTGTCTCGACAGCGGAGACCCAGTACTTC. Translating it yields CAWSVSTAETQYF.

This clonotype was counted many times. The chain has TRBV15 and TRBJ2-3, with TRBD1 matching over 9 bases. Germline assignment: CDR1 LNHNV and CDR2 YYDKDF (reference sequence). V was clipped by 1 base and J by 6 bases; unmatched bases: 5. The CDR3 runs 15 residues. In DNA form, the CDR3 reads TGTGCCACCAGCAGAGGGACAGGGGTTGTTGATACGCAGTATTTT. Protein product: CATSRGTGVVDTQYF.

This clonotype was seen at least ten times. The gene calls are TRBV10-3 and TRBJ1-2; unclear D gene. Germline-derived CDR1 and CDR2 are ENHRY and SYGVKD. The germline V and J ends were trimmed by 2 bases and 0 bases, with 10 bases remaining between them. CDR3 length: 15 amino acids. CDR3 loop: CAISEEAAPNYGYTF. The CDR3 DNA reads as TGTGCCATCAGTGAGGAGGCAGCCCCTAACTATGGCTACACCTTC.

This clonotype was seen repeatedly, ten times or more. The chain is built from TRBV29-1 and TRBJ1-5, with D unresolved. This CDR3 has 13 residues. Trimming took off 7 bases at V and 3 bases at J, with 13 bases between the two ends. Germline assignment: CDR1 SQVTM and CDR2 ANQGSEA. The CDR3 loop reads CSAGEVLNQPQHF. The CDR3 nucleotides read TGCAGCGCTGGGGAGGTTCTCAATCAGCCCCAGCATTTT.

The chain links TRBV5-4 to TRBJ1-5; tentatively, D is TRBD1 (5 bases). The CDR3 runs 19 residues. The V end was cut by 0 bases, the J end by 9 bases, with 28 bases between. Germline lookup yields CDR1 SGHNT and CDR2 YYREEE (reference sequence). This CDR3 is CASSLGHVADSPEGRPQHF. CDR3 DNA sequence: TGTGCCAGCAGCTTGGGGCACGTTGCAGATAGCCCCGAGGGGCGGCCCCAGCATTTT.

This clonotype showed up many times. The rearrangement joins TRBV28 to TRBJ2-3; the D is unclear. The V end was cut by 6 bases, the J end by 0 bases, with 19 bases between. Germline assignment: CDR1 MDHEN and CDR2 SYDVKM. The CDR3 spans 17 residues. DNA for the CDR3: TGTGCCAGCAGCTTCCTTTCGGCAAAGAGAAGCACAGATACGCAGTATTTT. This sequence encodes CASSFLSAKRSTDTQYF.

This clonotype was observed a few times. The chain recombines TRBV15 with TRBJ2-7; D call uncertain. The germline V and J ends were trimmed by 0 bases and 0 bases, with 9 bases remaining between them. The CDR3 extends over 15 amino acids. Germline values: CDR1 LNHNV, CDR2 YYDKDF (reference sequence). The CDR3 DNA is TGTGCCACCAGCAGAGATCTGGGGTCCTCCTACGAGCAGTACTTC. Its translation is CATSRDLGSSYEQYF.

The chain links TRBV5-1 to TRBJ2-5; 11 bases are a match to TRBD1. From germline, CDR1 is SGHRS and CDR2 YFSETQ. V lost 7 bases, J lost 5 bases, and 13 bases stayed unmatched. The length of the CDR3 is 16 residues. CDR3 in amino acids: CASLGGGRTGGETQYF. CDR3 nucleotides: TGCGCCAGCCTCGGGGGTGGCCGGACAGGGGGCGAGACCCAGTACTTC.

Details on this clonotype: A read error may be the cause here, since a much bigger clone is one base away. The conserved final phenylalanine or tryptophan is absent from the CDR3, which likely points to a read error. This sequence joins TRBV7-9 and TRBJ2-1; D gene uncertain. The CDR3 sequence is 12 residues long. Germline V gene data show CDR1 as SEHNR and CDR2 as FQNEAQ (reference sequence). V was clipped by 3 bases and J by 5 bases, with 5 bases between them. CDR3 amino acids: CASSFGNNEQFY. CDR3 bases: TGTGCCAGCAGCTTCGGTAACAATGAGCAGTTCTAC.